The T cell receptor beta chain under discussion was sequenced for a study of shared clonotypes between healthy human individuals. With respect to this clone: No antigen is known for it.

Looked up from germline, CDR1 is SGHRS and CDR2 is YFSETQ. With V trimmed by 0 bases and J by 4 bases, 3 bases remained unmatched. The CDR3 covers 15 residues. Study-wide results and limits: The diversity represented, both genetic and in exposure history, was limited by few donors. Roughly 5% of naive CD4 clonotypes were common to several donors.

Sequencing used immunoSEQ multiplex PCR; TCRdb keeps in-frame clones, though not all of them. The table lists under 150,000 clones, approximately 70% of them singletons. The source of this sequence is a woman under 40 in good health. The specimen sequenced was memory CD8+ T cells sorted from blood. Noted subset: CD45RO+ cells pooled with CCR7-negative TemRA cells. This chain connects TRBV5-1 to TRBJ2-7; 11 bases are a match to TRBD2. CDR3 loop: CASSLEASGRYEQYF. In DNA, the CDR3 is TGCGCCAGCAGCTTGGAGGCTAGCGGGAGGTACGAGCAGTACTTC.